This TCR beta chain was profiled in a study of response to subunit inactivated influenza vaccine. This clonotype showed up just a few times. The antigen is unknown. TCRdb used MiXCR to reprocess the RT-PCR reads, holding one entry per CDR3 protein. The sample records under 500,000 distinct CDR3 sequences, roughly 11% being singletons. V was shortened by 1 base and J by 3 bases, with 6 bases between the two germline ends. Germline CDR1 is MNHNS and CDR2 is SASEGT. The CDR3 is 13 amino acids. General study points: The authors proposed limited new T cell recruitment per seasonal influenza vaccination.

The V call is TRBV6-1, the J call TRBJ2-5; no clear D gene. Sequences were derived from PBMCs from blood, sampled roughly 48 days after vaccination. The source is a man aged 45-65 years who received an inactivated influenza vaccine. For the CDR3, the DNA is TGTGCCAGCAGTGAAGTAAATGAAGAGACCCAGTACTTC. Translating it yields CASSEVNEETQYF.